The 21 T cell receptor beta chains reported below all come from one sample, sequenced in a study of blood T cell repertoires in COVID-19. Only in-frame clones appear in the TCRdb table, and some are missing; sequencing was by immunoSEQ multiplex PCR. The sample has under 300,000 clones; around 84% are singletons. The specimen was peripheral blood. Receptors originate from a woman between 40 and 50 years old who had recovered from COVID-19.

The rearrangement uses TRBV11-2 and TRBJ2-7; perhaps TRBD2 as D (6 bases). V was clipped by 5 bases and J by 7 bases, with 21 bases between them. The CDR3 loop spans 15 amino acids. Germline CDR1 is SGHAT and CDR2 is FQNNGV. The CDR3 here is CASSTTGTLINEQYF. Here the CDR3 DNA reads TGTGCCAGCAGCACGACCGGGACTTTGATAAATGAGCAGTACTTC. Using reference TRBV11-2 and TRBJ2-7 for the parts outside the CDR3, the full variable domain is EAGVAQSPRYKIIEKRQSVAFWCNPISGHATLYWYQQILGQGPKLLIQFQNNGVVDDSQLPKDRFSAERLKGVDSTLKIQPAKLEDSAVYLCASSTTGTLINEQYFGPGTRLTVT.

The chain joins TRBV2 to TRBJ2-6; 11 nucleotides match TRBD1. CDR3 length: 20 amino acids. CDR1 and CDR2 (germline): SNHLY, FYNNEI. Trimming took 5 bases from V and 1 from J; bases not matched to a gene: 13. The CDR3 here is CASSKTNGQGARSGANVLTF. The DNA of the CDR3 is TGTGCCAGCAGTAAGACAAACGGACAGGGGGCTAGGTCTGGGGCCAACGTCCTGACTTTC.

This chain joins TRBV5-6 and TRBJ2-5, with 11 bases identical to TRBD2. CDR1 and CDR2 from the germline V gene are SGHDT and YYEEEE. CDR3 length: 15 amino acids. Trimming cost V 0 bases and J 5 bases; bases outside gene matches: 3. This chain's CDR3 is CASSLVAGGLETQYF. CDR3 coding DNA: TGTGCCAGCAGCTTGGTAGCGGGGGGGCTTGAGACCCAGTACTTC.

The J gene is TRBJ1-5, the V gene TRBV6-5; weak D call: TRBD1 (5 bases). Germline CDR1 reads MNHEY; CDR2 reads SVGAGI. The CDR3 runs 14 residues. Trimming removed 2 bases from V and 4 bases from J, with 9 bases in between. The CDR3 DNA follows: TGTGCCAGCAGTTACACCACAGGAAATCAGCCCCAGCATTTT. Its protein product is CASSYTTGNQPQHF.

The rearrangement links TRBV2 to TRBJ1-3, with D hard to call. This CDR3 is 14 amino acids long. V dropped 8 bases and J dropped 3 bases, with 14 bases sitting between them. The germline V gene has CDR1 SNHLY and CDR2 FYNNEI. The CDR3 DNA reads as TGTGCCAGCCGAATAGATTGGAGTGGAAACACCATATATTTT. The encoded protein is CASRIDWSGNTIYF.

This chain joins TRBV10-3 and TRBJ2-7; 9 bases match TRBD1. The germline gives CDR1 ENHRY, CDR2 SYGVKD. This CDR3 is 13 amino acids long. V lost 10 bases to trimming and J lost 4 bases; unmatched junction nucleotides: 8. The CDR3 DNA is TGTGCCAACCGACAGGGGGGATCTTACGAGCAGTACTTC. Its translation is CANRQGGSYEQYF.

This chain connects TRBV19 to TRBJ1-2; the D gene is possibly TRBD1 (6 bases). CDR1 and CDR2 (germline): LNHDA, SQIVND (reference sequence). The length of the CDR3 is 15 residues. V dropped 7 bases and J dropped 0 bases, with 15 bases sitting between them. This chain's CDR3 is CASKEGVGSNYGYTF. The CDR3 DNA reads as TGTGCCAGTAAAGAGGGGGTCGGATCTAACTATGGCTACACCTTC. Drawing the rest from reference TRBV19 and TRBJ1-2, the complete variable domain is DGGITQSPKYLFRKEGQNVTLSCEQNLNHDAMYWYRQDPGQGLRLIYYSQIVNDFQKGDIAEGYSVSREKKESFPLTVTSAQKNPTAFYLCASKEGVGSNYGYTFGSGTRLTVV.

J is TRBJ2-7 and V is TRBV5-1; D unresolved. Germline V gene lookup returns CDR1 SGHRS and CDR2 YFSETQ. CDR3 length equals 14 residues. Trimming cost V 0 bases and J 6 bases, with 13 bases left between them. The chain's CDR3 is CASSLGSNRGEQYF. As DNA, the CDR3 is TGCGCCAGCAGCTTGGGCAGTAACCGAGGCGAGCAGTACTTC.

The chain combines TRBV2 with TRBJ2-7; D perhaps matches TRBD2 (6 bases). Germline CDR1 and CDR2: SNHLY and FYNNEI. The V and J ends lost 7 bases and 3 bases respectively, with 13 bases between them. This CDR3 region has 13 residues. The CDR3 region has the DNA TGTGCCAGCATTCCGAAGGACTACTACGAGCAGTACTTC. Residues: CASIPKDYYEQYF.

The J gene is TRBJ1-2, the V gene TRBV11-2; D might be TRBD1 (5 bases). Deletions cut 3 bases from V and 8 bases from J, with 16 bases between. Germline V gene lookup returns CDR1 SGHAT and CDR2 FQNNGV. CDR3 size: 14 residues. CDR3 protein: CASSLRRGPEGYTF. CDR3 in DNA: TGTGCCAGCAGCTTGAGGAGGGGACCTGAGGGCTACACCTTC.

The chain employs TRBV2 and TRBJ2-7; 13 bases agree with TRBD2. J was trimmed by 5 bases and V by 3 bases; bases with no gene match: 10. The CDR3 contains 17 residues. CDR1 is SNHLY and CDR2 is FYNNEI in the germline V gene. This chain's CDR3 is CASSEVTSGGAGHEQYF. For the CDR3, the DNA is TGTGCCAGCAGTGAGGTTACTAGCGGGGGGGCTGGTCACGAGCAGTACTTC.

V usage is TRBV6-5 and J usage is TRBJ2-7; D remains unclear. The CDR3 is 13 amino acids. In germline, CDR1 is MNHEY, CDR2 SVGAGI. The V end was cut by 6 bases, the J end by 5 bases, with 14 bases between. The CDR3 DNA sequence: TGTGCCAGCAGCCTGCGAACGTCAAACGAGCAGTACTTC. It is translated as CASSLRTSNEQYF.

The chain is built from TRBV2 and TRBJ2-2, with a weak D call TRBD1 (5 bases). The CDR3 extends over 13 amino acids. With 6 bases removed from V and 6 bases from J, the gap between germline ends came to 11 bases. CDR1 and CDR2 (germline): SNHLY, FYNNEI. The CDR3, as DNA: TGTGCCAGCAGCAGGGAAGTATCCGGGGAGCTGTTTTTT. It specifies CASSREVSGELFF.

CDR3 in amino acids: CASSLRQGTGQPQHF. In nucleotides, the CDR3 is TGTGCCAGTAGTTTGCGACAGGGAACAGGGCAGCCCCAGCATTTT. The chain combines TRBV19 with TRBJ1-5, with TRBD1 identical over 7 bases. Germline V gives CDR1 LNHDA, CDR2 SQIVND (reference sequence). The ends lost 5 bases at V and 7 bases at J; junction bases unmatched: 11. CDR3 length: 15 residues.

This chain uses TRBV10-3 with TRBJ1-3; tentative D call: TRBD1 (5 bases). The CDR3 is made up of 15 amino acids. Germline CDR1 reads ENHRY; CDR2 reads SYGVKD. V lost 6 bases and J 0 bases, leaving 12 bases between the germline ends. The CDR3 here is CAIRGDGSSGNTIYF. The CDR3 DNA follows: TGTGCCATCAGGGGGGACGGGAGCTCTGGAAACACCATATATTTT.

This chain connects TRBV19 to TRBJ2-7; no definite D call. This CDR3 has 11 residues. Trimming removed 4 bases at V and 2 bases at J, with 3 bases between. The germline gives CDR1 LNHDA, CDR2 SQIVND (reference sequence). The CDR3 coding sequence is TGTGCCAGTAGTACCGCCTACGAGCAGTACTTC. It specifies CASSTAYEQYF. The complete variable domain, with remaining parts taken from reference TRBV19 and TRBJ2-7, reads DGGITQSPKYLFRKEGQNVTLSCEQNLNHDAMYWYRQDPGQGLRLIYYSQIVNDFQKGDIAEGYSVSREKKESFPLTVTSAQKNPTAFYLCASSTAYEQYFGPGTRLTVT.

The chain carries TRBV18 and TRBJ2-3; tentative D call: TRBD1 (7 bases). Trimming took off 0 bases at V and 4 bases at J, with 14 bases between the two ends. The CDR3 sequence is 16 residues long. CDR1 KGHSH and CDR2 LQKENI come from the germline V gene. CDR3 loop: CASSPPAGGQADTQYF. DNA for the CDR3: TGTGCCAGCTCACCACCGGCAGGGGGGCAGGCAGATACGCAGTATTTT. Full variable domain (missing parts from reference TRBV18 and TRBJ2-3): NAGVMQNPRHLVRRRGQEARLRCSPMKGHSHVYWYRQLPEEGLKFMVYLQKENIIDESGMPKERFSAEFPKEGPSILRIQQVVRGDSAAYFCASSPPAGGQADTQYFGPGTRLTVL.

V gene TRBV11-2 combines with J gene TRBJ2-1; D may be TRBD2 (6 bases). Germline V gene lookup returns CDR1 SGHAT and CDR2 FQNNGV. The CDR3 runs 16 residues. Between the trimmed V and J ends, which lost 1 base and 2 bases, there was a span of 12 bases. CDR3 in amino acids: CASSLGFGGTYNEQFF. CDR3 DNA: TGTGCCAGCAGCTTAGGATTCGGGGGTACCTACAATGAGCAGTTCTTC.

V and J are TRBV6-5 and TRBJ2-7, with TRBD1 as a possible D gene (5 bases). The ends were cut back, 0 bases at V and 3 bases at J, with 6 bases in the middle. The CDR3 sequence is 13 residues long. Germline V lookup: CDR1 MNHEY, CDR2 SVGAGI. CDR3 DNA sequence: TGTGCCAGCAGTTACTCCAGGGTCTACGAGCAGTACTTC. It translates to CASSYSRVYEQYF.

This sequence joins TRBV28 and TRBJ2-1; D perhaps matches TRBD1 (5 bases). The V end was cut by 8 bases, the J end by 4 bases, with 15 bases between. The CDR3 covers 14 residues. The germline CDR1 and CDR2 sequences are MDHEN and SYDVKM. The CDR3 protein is CASDRQGAYNEQFF. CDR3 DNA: TGTGCCAGCGATCGGCAGGGCGCTTACAATGAGCAGTTCTTC. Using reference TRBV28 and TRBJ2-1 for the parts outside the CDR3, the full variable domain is DVKVTQSSRYLVKRTGEKVFLECVQDMDHENMFWYRQDPGLGLRLIYFSYDVKMKEKGDIPEGYSVSREKKERFSLILESASTNQTSMYLCASDRQGAYNEQFFGPGTRLTVL.

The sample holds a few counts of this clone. This CDR3 reads CATSRDRGQLYNEQFF. CDR3 sequence (DNA): TGTGCCACCAGCAGAGACCGTGGACAGCTCTACAATGAGCAGTTCTTC. This chain connects TRBV15 to TRBJ2-1; weak D call: TRBD1 (6 bases). From germline, CDR1 is LNHNV and CDR2 YYDKDF (reference sequence). V was shortened by 0 bases and J by 3 bases, with 12 bases between the two germline ends. This CDR3 contains 16 residues. Complete variable domain (other parts from reference TRBV15 and TRBJ2-1): DAMVIQNPRYQVTQFGKPVTLSCSQTLNHNVMYWYQQKSSQAPKLLFHYYDKDFNNEADTPDNFQSRRPNTSFCFLDIRSPGLGDTAMYLCATSRDRGQLYNEQFFGPGTRLTVL.